This section outlines one T cell receptor beta chain sequence together with its context. Its antigen is still unknown. The data originate from a study of CD8 T cells in ankylosing spondylitis. TCRdb re-called the 5' RACE reads through MiXCR, storing one row per CDR3 protein. Of over 700,000 distinct CDR3 sequences listed, around 20% are singletons. General observations from the study: Disease-linked clones proved CD8+ and comparatively uncommon in peripheral blood. Ankylosing spondylitis blood seemed to carry a telltale TCR beta motif made of about 8 highly homologous variants.

V gave up 0 bases and J gave up 0 bases, with 11 bases separating them. From germline, CDR1 is SGDLS and CDR2 YYNGEE. CDR3 length: 16 residues. Sequences were obtained from blood, either unsorted or a sorted T cell fraction (not recorded which). The J gene is TRBJ2-3, the V gene TRBV9; D uncertain. The clonotype comes from a male donor with ankylosing spondylitis. The CDR3, as DNA: TGTGCCAGCAGCGTAGCGTCCGCGGCGAGCACAGATACGCAGTATTTT. Amino acid sequence: CASSVASAASTDTQYF. Together with reference TRBV9 and TRBJ2-3, the CDR3 gives the full variable domain: DSGVTQTPKHLITATGQRVTLRCSPRSGDLSVYWYQQSLDQGLQFLIQYYNGEERAKGNILERFSAQQFPDLHSELNLSSLELGDSALYFCASSVASAASTDTQYFGPGTRLTVL.